This record covers a single T cell receptor (beta chain). What it recognizes is unknown. Repertoires were generated with immunoSEQ multiplex PCR, while TCRdb's copy carries only in-frame clones and drops some. The table lists over 55,000 clones, 77% of them singletons. Trimming shortened V by 4 bases and J by 0 bases, and 10 bases separated the two germline ends. CDR3 size: 15 residues. Looked up from germline, CDR1 is SGHDN and CDR2 is FVKESK. This specimen comes from a study of OX40 agonist ivuxolimab in advanced cancers. Study overall: Participants, 82.7% male, averaged roughly 60 years of age, ranging from roughly 23 to 90. Study-wide findings and caveats: Certain nonresponders likewise exhibited a low normalized T-cell clonal expansion.

Sequenced here: CD4+ or CD8+ T cells sorted from blood, sampled in a trial of the OX40 agonist ivuxolimab. This chain joins TRBV14 and TRBJ2-1; unclear D gene. The receptor's source is an adult with an advanced solid tumor such as melanoma, head and neck, liver or kidney cancer. The CDR3 reads CASSLGVSSYNEQFF. The CDR3 DNA follows: TGTGCCAGCAGCCTTGGGGTTAGCTCCTACAATGAGCAGTTCTTC.